This TCR beta chain was profiled in a study of Graves' ophthalmopathy and Graves' hyperthyroidism. Overall study results and limits: Prediction of ophthalmopathy progression reached around 70% sensitivity and approximately 73% specificity.

Trimming pared 3 bases from V and 3 bases from J, leaving 8 bases between. The CDR3 consists of 13 residues. Per the germline V gene, CDR1 is MDHEN and CDR2 is SYDVKM. The sequenced template was RNA, covering the TCR beta CDR3 region. The authors performed first-round RT-PCR with HTBI primers and then a second-round multiplex PCR. TCRdb re-analysed the multiplex PCR reads in MiXCR, keeping a single row per CDR3 protein. The table records about 220,000 distinct CDR3 sequences, 20% to 25% of them present only once. Comments on this clonotype: Antigen unknown.

The J gene is TRBJ1-1, the V gene TRBV28; D perhaps matches TRBD1 (5 bases). The sequencing sample was made of peripheral blood. The source is a woman aged 50 to 65 with Graves' ophthalmopathy. The CDR3 DNA reads TGTGCCAGCAGTTTCCGGGGGTACACTGAAGCTTTCTTT. Amino acid sequence: CASSFRGYTEAFF. Full variable domain (remainder filled in from reference TRBV28 and TRBJ1-1): DVKVTQSSRYLVKRTGEKVFLECVQDMDHENMFWYRQDPGLGLRLIYFSYDVKMKEKGDIPEGYSVSREKKERFSLILESASTNQTSMYLCASSFRGYTEAFFGQGTRLTVV.